This T cell receptor (beta chain) was identified in a study of blood T cell repertoires in COVID-19. Assay: immunoSEQ multiplex PCR; the TCRdb copy retains only in-frame clones and omits some. The sample contains tens of thousands of clones, 88% of which appear only once. Germline values: CDR1 LGHNA, CDR2 YNFKEQ. V lost 4 bases to trimming and J lost 0 bases; unmatched junction nucleotides: 1. CDR3 length: 15 amino acids. The rearrangement joins TRBV4-2 to TRBJ2-1; 9 bases match TRBD1. The receptor was derived from a human donor in a cohort sampled during active COVID-19. The sequencing input was peripheral blood. The DNA of the CDR3 is TGTGCCAGCAGCCCGGGACAGGGCTCCTACAATGAGCAGTTCTTC. Translation gives CASSPGQGSYNEQFF.